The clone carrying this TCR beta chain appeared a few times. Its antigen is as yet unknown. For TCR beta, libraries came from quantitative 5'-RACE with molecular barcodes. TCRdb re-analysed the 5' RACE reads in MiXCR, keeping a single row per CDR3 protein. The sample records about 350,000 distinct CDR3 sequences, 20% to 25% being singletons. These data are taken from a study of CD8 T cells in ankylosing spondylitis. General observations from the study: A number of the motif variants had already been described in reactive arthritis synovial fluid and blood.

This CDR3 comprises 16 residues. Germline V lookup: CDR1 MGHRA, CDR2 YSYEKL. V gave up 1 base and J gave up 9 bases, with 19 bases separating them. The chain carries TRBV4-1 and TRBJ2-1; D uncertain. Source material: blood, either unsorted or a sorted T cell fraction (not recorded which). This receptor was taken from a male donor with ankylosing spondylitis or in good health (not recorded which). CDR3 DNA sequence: TGCGCCAGCAGCCAAGCGGCCACCAGCTCGTACGTTGAGCAGTTCTTC. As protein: CASSQAATSSYVEQFF.